The 8 T cell receptor beta chains given below trace back to one sample, sequenced in a study of human T cells and chemical hapten exposure. Each CDR3 protein gets one entry after TCRdb re-called the RACE reads with MiXCR. This sample has approximately 80,000 distinct CDR3 sequences, with 7.5% to 9.5% found just once. Time point indicated: patch test 1, 2 weeks after DPC sensitization. Treatment of the sample: therapeutic diphenylcyclopropenone sensitization with weekly scalp DPC. The sample was whole blood, taken in connection with sensitization to the hapten diphenylcyclopropenone (DPC). The receptors derive from a woman aged 25 to 39 with alopecia areata. Some clones in this sample may be carry-over from other donors' samples.

This chain joins TRBV29-1 and TRBJ2-3; D perhaps matches TRBD2 (6 bases). CDR1 and CDR2 from the germline V gene are SQVTM and ANQGSEA. V was cut by 0 bases and J by 3 bases, with 10 bases left in between. The CDR3 sequence is 14 residues long. The CDR3 here is CSVEDGRGTDTQYF. CDR3 sequence (DNA): TGCAGCGTTGAAGACGGACGGGGGACAGATACGCAGTATTTT.

This clonotype has only a few counts. This sequence joins TRBV25-1 and TRBJ2-1; possible D gene TRBD1, 6 bases. The length of the CDR3 is 17 residues. Trimming removed 0 bases at V and 7 bases at J, with 19 bases between. Germline loops: CDR1 MGHDK, CDR2 SYGVNS. CDR3 coding DNA: TGTGCCAGCAGTGAATATCCCGGGACACCCATCAAAAATGAGCAGTTCTTC. It translates to CASSEYPGTPIKNEQFF.

The sample holds many counts of this clonotype. The rearrangement uses TRBV5-1 and TRBJ2-3; D gene unclear. Trimming pared 4 bases from V and 2 bases from J, leaving 11 bases between. The CDR3 is 14 amino acids. Germline V gene sequence: CDR1 SGHRS, CDR2 YFSETQ. The CDR3 sequence is CASSRSELTDTQYF. The CDR3 DNA follows: TGCGCCAGCAGCAGGTCAGAGCTCACAGATACGCAGTATTTT. The full variable domain, in which reference TRBV5-1 and TRBJ2-3 provide the parts outside the CDR3, is KAGVTQTPRYLIKTRGQQVTLSCSPISGHRSVSWYQQTPGQGLQFLFEYFSETQRNKGNFPGRFSGRQFSNSRSEMNVSTLELGDSALYLCASSRSELTDTQYFGPGTRLTVL.

This clonotype has only a few counts. The chain joins TRBV19 to TRBJ1-5; D remains ambiguous. The CDR3 totals 15 residues. V lost 7 bases and J lost 0, with 13 bases in between. Germline V CDR1 and CDR2: LNHDA, SQIVND (reference sequence). The CDR3 spells CASTGRASSNQPQHF. CDR3 nucleotide sequence: TGTGCCAGTACAGGCCGGGCTTCTAGCAATCAGCCCCAGCATTTT.

At least ten counts were recorded for this clonotype. The chain employs TRBV20-1 and TRBJ1-5; D is unresolved. This CDR3 contains 13 residues. Germline CDR1 is DFQATT and CDR2 is SNEGSKA (reference sequence). Trimming removed 1 base at V and 4 bases at J, with 8 bases between. The CDR3 sequence is CSARGPRNQPQHF. The DNA for the CDR3 is TGCAGTGCTAGAGGCCCTAGGAATCAGCCCCAGCATTTT.

This clonotype appeared many times. The chain has TRBV7-9 and TRBJ2-7; tentatively, D is TRBD1 (6 bases). V lost 5 bases to trimming and J lost 6 bases, with 14 bases between them. The germline gives CDR1 SEHNR, CDR2 FQNEAQ (reference sequence). This CDR3 is built from 13 residues. The CDR3 DNA follows: TGTGCCAGCAGCAGCCCGGTAGGGGGCGAGCAGTACTTC. It codes for CASSSPVGGEQYF.

The table lists this clonotype with a few counts. This chain connects TRBV3-1 to TRBJ1-2; D perhaps matches TRBD1 (5 bases). Germline V gene lookup returns CDR1 LGHDT and CDR2 YNNKEL (reference sequence). Trimming shortened V by 4 bases and J by 7 bases, and 19 bases separated the two germline ends. The length of the CDR3 is 15 residues. The DNA for the CDR3 is TGTGCCAGCAGCCTCCGTGACGTAGGGGCTGCTGGCTACACCTTC. This translates into CASSLRDVGAAGYTF.

The chain combines TRBV2 with TRBJ1-1; 9 nucleotides agree with TRBD1. The V gene end was trimmed by 5 bases and the J gene end by 5 bases; junction bases not matched to a gene: 6. Germline values: CDR1 SNHLY, CDR2 FYNNEI. CDR3 size: 14 residues. CDR3 DNA: TGTGCCAGCAGTATCGGGACAGGGAGGACTGAAGCTTTCTTT. The encoded protein is CASSIGTGRTEAFF. The full variable domain, rest sourced from reference TRBV2 and TRBJ1-1, is EPEVTQTPSHQVTQMGQEVILRCVPISNHLYFYWYRQILGQKVEFLVSFYNNEISEKSEIFDDQFSVERPDGSNFTLKIRSTKLEDSAMYFCASSIGTGRTEAFFGQGTRLTVV.